What follows is one TCR beta chain and its context. V gave up 5 bases and J gave up 5 bases, with 9 bases separating them. Germline loops: CDR1 SGHAT, CDR2 FQNNGV. The CDR3 totals 12 residues. First-strand cDNA relied on TRAV- and TRBV-specific primers spanning alpha and beta chains. TCR amplification ran approximately 22 PCR cycles using constant-region and V-primer adapter primers. Amplifying the isolated mRNA was done by in vitro transcription. TCRdb reanalysed the reads using MiXCR and keeps one entry per CDR3 protein. The sample carries more than 12,000 distinct CDR3 sequences, roughly half recorded once. These data originate in a study of low-dose radiotherapy and immunotherapy resistance in tumors. Study summary: On an every-two-weeks schedule, patients received intravenous nivolumab 240 mg, along with ipilimumab 1 mg/kg every six weeks.

The chain carries TRBV11-2 and TRBJ2-5; D may be TRBD1 or TRBD2 (5 bases each). The clonotype was recovered from a human donor with advanced metastatic prostate, ovarian, gallbladder or colorectal cancer (not recorded which). This table probably holds off-target reads from a library built for another chain. The CDR3 region is CASSPWGETQYF. The DNA of the CDR3 is TGTGCCAGCAGCCCCTGGGGGGAGACCCAGTACTTC.